This TCR beta chain was recovered during a study of T cells in Graves' hyperthyroidism and ophthalmopathy. What was amplified from RNA transcripts were TCR beta CDR3 regions. With the HTBI primer set, the TCR CDR3 went through a first round of RT-PCR. MiXCR, applied by TCRdb to the multiplex PCR reads, yields one record per CDR3 protein. Among hundreds of thousands of distinct CDR3 sequences listed, approximately 40% were seen once. The sample comprised blood. This receptor was taken from a woman aged 40 to 50 with Graves' hyperthyroidism.

The CDR3 coding sequence is TGTGCCAGCACTAAGGGACAGACGGGGGAAAAACTGTTTTTT. Translation: CASTKGQTGEKLFF. This sequence joins TRBV12-3 or TRBV12-4 and TRBJ1-4; the match to TRBD1 covers 7 bases. V lost 7 bases, J lost 8 bases, and 10 bases stayed unmatched. The length of the CDR3 is 14 residues.